A single sample gave rise to the 26 T cell receptor beta chains below, sequenced in a study of early T cells in non-severe SARS-CoV-2 infection (dated by TCRdb to the early 2020s). The library was produced with 5' RACE. The listed sequencing device is NextSeq 500. The public sequencing data were trimmed at Q25 with fastp and processed into clonotypes with MiXCR by TCRdb, which kept only in-frame beta chains. Merged by CDR3 protein, the rows form single entries marked with the most common genes and DNA. The sample yields more than 55,000 distinct CDR3 sequences; approximately 9% were counted once. Clones ranked in the top ten supply roughly 18% of the sample. Input material: whole blood. These receptors originate from an adult who was a healthcare worker with PCR-confirmed SARS-CoV-2 infection or an uninfected control (not recorded which).

This clonotype was counted at least ten times. CDR3 in amino acids: CASSYLLAGGPGEQFF. In DNA, the CDR3 is TGTGCCAGCAGTTACCTACTAGCGGGAGGGCCGGGTGAGCAGTTCTTC. The chain uses TRBV28 and TRBJ2-1, with 13 bases identical to TRBD2. Per the germline V gene, CDR1 is MDHEN and CDR2 is SYDVKM. The CDR3 totals 16 residues. V shed 4 bases and J 9 bases; nucleotides not matched to a gene: 9.

This clonotype was detected a few times. The chain joins TRBV12-3 or TRBV12-4 to TRBJ2-1; a possible D gene is TRBD1 (6 bases). Trimming removed 6 bases at V and 2 bases at J, with 11 bases between. CDR3 size: 14 residues. The CDR3 here is CASRLDSTYNEQFF. DNA for the CDR3: TGTGCCAGCAGGCTGGACAGTACCTACAATGAGCAGTTCTTC.

This clonotype occurred many times. This chain links TRBV3-1 with TRBJ1-1, with a possible D match to TRBD1 (6 bases). The germline V gene has CDR1 LGHDT and CDR2 YNNKEL (reference sequence). The CDR3 is 14 residues long. The germline V and J ends were trimmed by 1 base and 5 bases, with 11 bases remaining between them. CDR3 loop: CASSQGQGRTEAFF. In nucleotides, the CDR3 is TGTGCCAGCAGCCAAGGGCAGGGGAGGACTGAAGCTTTCTTT. Looking up the rest from reference TRBV3-1 and TRBJ1-1 gives the full variable domain: DTAVSQTPKYLVTQMGNDKSIKCEQNLGHDTMYWYKQDSKKFLKIMFSYNNKELIINETVPNRFSPKSPDKAHLNLHINSLELGDSAVYFCASSQGQGRTEAFFGQGTRLTVV.

This clonotype was observed many times. The J gene is TRBJ1-1, the V gene TRBV5-1, with D maybe TRBD1 (6 bases). V was shortened by 5 bases and J by 8 bases, with 16 bases between the two germline ends. Germline CDR1 reads SGHRS; CDR2 reads YFSETQ. There are 13 residues in the CDR3. The DNA of the CDR3 is TGCGCCAGCAGTCCACTGCAGGGGCAAGAAGCTTTCTTT. It codes for CASSPLQGQEAFF.

A note on this clonotype: It may be a read error: a sequence one base away is much more abundant. The chain recombines TRBV6-2 or TRBV6-3 with TRBJ2-7; D is possibly TRBD1 (5 bases). Trimming shortened V by 6 bases and J by 13 bases, and 19 bases separated the two germline ends. Germline values: CDR1 MNHEY, CDR2 SVGEGT. The CDR3 has 12 residues. CDR3 nucleotides: TGTGCCAGCAGCCCCGGACACCAAACAAATTACTTC. This gives the protein CASSPGHQTNYF.

There are many counts of this clonotype. The chain recombines TRBV7-2 with TRBJ1-5; possible D gene TRBD1, 5 bases. The germline gives CDR1 SGHTA, CDR2 FQGNSA. The CDR3 extends over 15 amino acids. Trimming pared 1 base from V and 3 bases from J, leaving 10 bases between. The CDR3 sequence: CASSLGAGNNQPQHF. DNA for the CDR3: TGTGCCAGCAGCTTAGGGGCAGGGAACAATCAGCCCCAGCATTTT. The full variable domain, rest sourced from reference TRBV7-2 and TRBJ1-5, is GAGVSQSPSNKVTEKGKDVELRCDPISGHTALYWYRQSLGQGLEFLIYFQGNSAPDKSGLPSDRFSAERTGGSVSTLTIQRTQQEDSAVYLCASSLGAGNNQPQHFGDGTRLSIL.

Remarks on this clonotype: A much larger clone lies a single base off, so this may be a read error. The chain is built from TRBV6-1 and TRBJ1-1, with 7 nucleotides matching TRBD1. This CDR3 region has 15 residues. J gave up 0 bases and V 8 bases, and 9 bases lay outside the gene matches. The germline gives CDR1 MNHNS, CDR2 SASEGT. The CDR3 here is CASGGQRRMNTEAFF. CDR3 bases: TGTGCCAGCGGGGGACAGAGGAGGATGAACACTGAAGCTTTCTTT.

The rearrangement links TRBV28 to TRBJ2-3; D remains unclear. CDR1 and CDR2 from the germline V gene are MDHEN and SYDVKM. CDR3 size: 14 residues. V was shortened by 7 bases and J by 4 bases, with 15 bases between the two germline ends. The CDR3 sequence: CASKARRWADTQYF. The CDR3 coding sequence is TGTGCCAGCAAAGCGCGTCGCTGGGCAGATACGCAGTATTTT.

This clonotype showed up many times. The chain has TRBV12-3 or TRBV12-4 and TRBJ1-1, with D hard to call. V lost 2 bases and J lost 11, with 12 bases in between. The CDR3 has 12 amino acids. The CDR3 nucleotides read TGTGCCAGCAGTTTACCCCCGAATATGGCTTTCTTT. Amino acids: CASSLPPNMAFF.

This clonotype showed up just a few times. V gene TRBV5-1 combines with J gene TRBJ2-3; D is unresolved. The V end was cut by 0 bases, the J end by 7 bases, with 9 bases between. The germline gives CDR1 SGHRS, CDR2 YFSETQ. The length of the CDR3 is 13 residues. The CDR3 loop reads CASSLEGSNTQYF. For the CDR3, the DNA is TGCGCCAGCAGCTTGGAAGGAAGCAATACGCAGTATTTT.

The V and J genes are TRBV11-2 and TRBJ1-2; TRBD1 might be the D (6 bases). V lost 0 bases to trimming and J lost 2 bases, with 10 bases between them. Germline CDR1 SGHAT, CDR2 FQNNGV. This CDR3 contains 15 residues. The CDR3 loop is CASSLEGATNYGYTF. In DNA, the CDR3 is TGTGCCAGCAGCTTAGAGGGGGCCACGAACTATGGCTACACCTTC.

This clonotype was found many times. V is TRBV28 and J is TRBJ2-3, with 8 nucleotides matching TRBD1. The V and J ends lost 5 bases and 5 bases, in that order; junction bases with no gene match: 6. The CDR3 contains 14 residues. Germline V gene data show CDR1 as MDHEN and CDR2 as SYDVKM. The CDR3 loop is CASSRTGWGDTQYF. Written as DNA, the CDR3 is TGTGCCAGCAGTCGGACAGGGTGGGGAGATACGCAGTATTTT.

At least ten counts were recorded for this clonotype. The chain couples TRBV7-2 to TRBJ2-7; a weak D match, TRBD2 (7 bases). The CDR3 is 15 residues long. Germline assignment: CDR1 SGHTA and CDR2 FQGNSA. Deletions cut 4 bases from V and 6 bases from J, with 19 bases between. The CDR3 is CASSSHGGGVGEQYF. CDR3 in DNA: TGTGCCAGCAGCTCCCACGGAGGGGGGGTTGGCGAGCAGTACTTC.

In its sample, this clonotype was seen a few times. V and J are TRBV11-2 and TRBJ2-1; D might be TRBD1 (5 bases). The germline gives CDR1 SGHAT, CDR2 FQNNGV. V lost 5 bases and J lost 0, with 11 bases in between. There are 15 residues in the CDR3. The chain's CDR3 is CASSLTESSYNEQFF. In DNA form, the CDR3 reads TGTGCCAGCAGCCTGACAGAGAGCTCCTACAATGAGCAGTTCTTC.

Ten or more counts support this clonotype. The CDR3 loop reads CASISGADSNYGYTF. The CDR3 DNA follows: TGTGCCAGCATTTCTGGGGCAGATTCTAACTATGGCTACACCTTC. The genes are TRBV28 and TRBJ1-2; D might be TRBD1 (5 bases). The CDR3 runs 15 residues. CDR1 is MDHEN and CDR2 is SYDVKM in the germline V gene. Between the trimmed V and J ends, which lost 7 bases and 0 bases, there was a span of 15 bases.

The table lists this clonotype with a count of one. This chain connects TRBV6-2 or TRBV6-3 to TRBJ1-5; 9 nucleotides line up with TRBD1. The CDR3 is 13 amino acids. Germline V CDR1 and CDR2: MNHEY, SVGEGT. The trim removed 7 bases at V and 5 bases at J, leaving 3 bases unmatched. The CDR3 loop reads CASTDRGDQPQHF. The CDR3 DNA follows: TGTGCCAGCACGGACAGGGGTGATCAGCCCCAGCATTTT.

By share of the sample, this clonotype is medium-sized. The chain links TRBV4-2 to TRBJ1-2; TRBD1 agrees at 8 bases. The germline gives CDR1 LGHNA, CDR2 YNFKEQ. This CDR3 region has 16 residues. V was clipped by 0 bases and J by 4 bases; unmatched bases: 7. The CDR3 sequence is CASSQEPQGAGYGYTF. CDR3 in DNA: TGTGCCAGCAGCCAAGAGCCCCAGGGGGCGGGCTATGGCTACACCTTC.

This clonotype came up a few times. The V gene is TRBV6-2 or TRBV6-3, the J gene TRBJ2-3, with 13 bases fitting TRBD2. This CDR3 region has 17 residues. V gave up 6 bases and J gave up 1 base; unmatched junction bases: 7. Germline-derived CDR1 and CDR2 are MNHEY and SVGEGT. The DNA of the CDR3 is TGTGCCAGCAGGCGACGACTAGCGGGAGGCCGCACAGATACGCAGTATTTT. Translation: CASRRRLAGGRTDTQYF.

The rearrangement joins TRBV7-2 to TRBJ1-1; D is undetermined. V was shortened by 2 bases and J by 0 bases, with 10 bases between the two germline ends. Looked up from germline, CDR1 is SGHTA and CDR2 is FQGNSA. The CDR3 spans 15 residues. CDR3 amino acids: CASSLRRPVNTEAFF. Written as DNA, the CDR3 is TGTGCCAGCAGCTTACGCAGGCCGGTGAACACTGAAGCTTTCTTT.

This clonotype was found many times. The chain carries TRBV30 and TRBJ2-2; 8 positions match TRBD2. The CDR3 has 16 residues. CDR1 is GTSNPN, CDR2 SVGIG, per germline (reference sequence). Trimming cost V 2 bases and J 5 bases; bases outside gene matches: 10. The CDR3 protein is CAWSPSRLARTGELFF. Here the CDR3 DNA reads TGTGCCTGGAGTCCCTCCCGACTAGCGAGAACCGGGGAGCTGTTTTTT.

The table lists this clonotype with many counts. V gene TRBV7-2 combines with J gene TRBJ2-7, with 10 bases identical to TRBD2. The V gene end was trimmed by 6 bases and the J gene end by 7 bases; junction bases not matched to a gene: 15. The germline V gene encodes CDR1 SGHTA and CDR2 FQGNSA. The CDR3 is 16 residues long. In DNA form, the CDR3 reads TGTGCCAGCAGTTTTACCGGGACTAGCGTATCGGGTGAGCAGTACTTC. Encoded protein: CASSFTGTSVSGEQYF.

The chain has TRBV7-6 and TRBJ2-6; unclear D gene. The germline gives CDR1 SGHVS, CDR2 FNYEAQ. The V gene lost 3 bases and the J gene lost 2 bases, with 8 bases spanning the gap. The CDR3 sequence is 15 residues long. The CDR3 sequence: CASSFLGTGANVLTF. CDR3 coding DNA: TGTGCCAGCAGCTTTCTTGGAACTGGGGCCAACGTCCTGACTTTC.

Remarks on this clonotype: Likely a read error: the CDR3 ends without its conserved phenylalanine or tryptophan. The chain combines TRBV5-1 with TRBJ2-7, with 9 bases matching TRBD2. Germline CDR1 reads SGHRS; CDR2 reads YFSETQ. This CDR3 comprises 15 residues. Germline trimming cut 2 bases from V and 2 bases from J; bases unmatched to any gene: 5. The CDR3 here is CASSLGTSGPYEQYL. CDR3 bases: TGCGCCAGCAGCTTAGGAACTAGCGGGCCCTACGAGCAGTACCTC.

This clonotype appeared a few times. V is TRBV10-3 and J is TRBJ1-1, with TRBD1 identical over 8 bases. Germline values: CDR1 ENHRY, CDR2 SYGVKD. The CDR3 runs 14 residues. V shed 6 bases and J 1 base; nucleotides not matched to a gene: 4. The CDR3 DNA reads TGTGCCATCAGGATGGGACAGGCGAACACTGAAGCTTTCTTT. Amino acid sequence: CAIRMGQANTEAFF.

With regard to this clonotype: Mismatch with germline at one junction end may stem from a read error. The chain is built from TRBV6-1 and TRBJ2-3, with a possible D match to TRBD2 (5 bases). CDR1 is MNHNS and CDR2 is SASEGT in the germline V gene. The CDR3 is made up of 13 amino acids. In DNA, the CDR3 is TGTACCAGCAGGAGGAAGGGCACAGATACGCAGTATTTT. Its protein is CTSRRKGTDTQYF.

This clonotype was seen many times. CDR3 in DNA: TGTGCCAGCAGTTCCGAAGCGGGCTACGAGCAGTACTTC. It codes for CASSSEAGYEQYF. The chain links TRBV12-3 or TRBV12-4 to TRBJ2-7; the D gene is possibly TRBD2 (6 bases). The CDR3 runs 13 residues. V lost 4 bases and J 3 bases, leaving 10 bases between the germline ends.